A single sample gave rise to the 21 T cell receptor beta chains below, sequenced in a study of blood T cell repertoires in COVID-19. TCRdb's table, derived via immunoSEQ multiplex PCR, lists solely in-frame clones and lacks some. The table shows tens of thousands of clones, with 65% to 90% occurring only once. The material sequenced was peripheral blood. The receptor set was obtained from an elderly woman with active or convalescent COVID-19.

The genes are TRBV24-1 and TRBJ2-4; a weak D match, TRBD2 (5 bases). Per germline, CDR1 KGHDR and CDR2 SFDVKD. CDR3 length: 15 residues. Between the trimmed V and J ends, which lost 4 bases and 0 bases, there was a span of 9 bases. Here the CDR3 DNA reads TGTGCCACCAGTGACTCCACTAGAGCCAAAAACATTCAGTACTTC. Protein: CATSDSTRAKNIQYF.

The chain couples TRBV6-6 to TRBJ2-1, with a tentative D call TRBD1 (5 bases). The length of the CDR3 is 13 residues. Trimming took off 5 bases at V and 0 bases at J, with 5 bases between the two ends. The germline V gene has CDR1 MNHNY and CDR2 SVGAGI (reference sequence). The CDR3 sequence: CASSRGSYNEQFF. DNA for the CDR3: TGTGCCAGCAGTAGGGGCTCCTACAATGAGCAGTTCTTC.

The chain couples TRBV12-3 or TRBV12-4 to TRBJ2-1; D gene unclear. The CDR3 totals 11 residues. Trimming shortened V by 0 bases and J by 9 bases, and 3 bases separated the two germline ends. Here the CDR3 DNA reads TGTGCCAGCAGTTTAGCCTTTGAGCAGTTCTTC. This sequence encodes CASSLAFEQFF.

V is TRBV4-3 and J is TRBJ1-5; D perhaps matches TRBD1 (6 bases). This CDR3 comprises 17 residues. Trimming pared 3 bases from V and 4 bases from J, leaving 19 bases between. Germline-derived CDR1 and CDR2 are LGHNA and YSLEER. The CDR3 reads CASSHGGRSTQNQPQHF. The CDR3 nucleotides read TGCGCCAGCAGCCATGGGGGCAGATCAACTCAAAATCAGCCCCAGCATTTT.

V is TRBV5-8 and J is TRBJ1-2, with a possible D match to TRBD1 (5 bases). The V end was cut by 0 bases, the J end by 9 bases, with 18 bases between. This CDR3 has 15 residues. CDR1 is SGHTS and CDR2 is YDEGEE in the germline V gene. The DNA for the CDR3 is TGTGCCAGCAGCTTGGCCCACGGAGGGGCGTTTAGCTACACCTTC. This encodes CASSLAHGGAFSYTF.

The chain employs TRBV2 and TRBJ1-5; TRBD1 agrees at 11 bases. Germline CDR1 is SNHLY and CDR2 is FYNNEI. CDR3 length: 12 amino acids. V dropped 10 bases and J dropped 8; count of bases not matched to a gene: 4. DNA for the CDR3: TGTGCCATAGGACAGGGGGCTAAGCCCCAGCATTTT. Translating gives CAIGQGAKPQHF.

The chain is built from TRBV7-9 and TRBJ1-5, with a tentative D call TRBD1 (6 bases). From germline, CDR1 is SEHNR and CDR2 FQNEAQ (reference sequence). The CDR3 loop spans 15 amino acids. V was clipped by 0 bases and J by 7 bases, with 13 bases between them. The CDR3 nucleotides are TGTGCCAGCAGCTTAGCGGGGGCCGTTTCCCAGCCCCAGCATTTT. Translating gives CASSLAGAVSQPQHF.

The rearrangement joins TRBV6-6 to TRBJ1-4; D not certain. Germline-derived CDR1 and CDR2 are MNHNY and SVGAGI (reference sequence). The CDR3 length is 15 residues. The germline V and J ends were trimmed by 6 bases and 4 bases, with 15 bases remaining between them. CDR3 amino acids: CASRPGNSLNEKLFF. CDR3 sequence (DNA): TGTGCCAGCAGACCCGGAAACAGTCTTAATGAAAAACTGTTTTTT.

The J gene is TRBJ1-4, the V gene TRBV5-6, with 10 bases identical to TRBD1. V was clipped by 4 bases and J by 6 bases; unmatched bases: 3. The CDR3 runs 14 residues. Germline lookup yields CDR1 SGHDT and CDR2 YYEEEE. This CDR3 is CASSLGTGDEKLFF. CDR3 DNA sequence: TGTGCCAGCAGCCTGGGGACAGGGGATGAAAAACTGTTTTTT.

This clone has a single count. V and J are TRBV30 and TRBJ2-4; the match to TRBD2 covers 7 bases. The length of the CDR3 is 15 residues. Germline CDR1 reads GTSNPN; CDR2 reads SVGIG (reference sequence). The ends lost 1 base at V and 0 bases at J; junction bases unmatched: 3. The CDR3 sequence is CAWSGGSRAKNIQYF. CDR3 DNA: TGTGCCTGGAGTGGCGGGAGTAGAGCCAAAAACATTCAGTACTTC.

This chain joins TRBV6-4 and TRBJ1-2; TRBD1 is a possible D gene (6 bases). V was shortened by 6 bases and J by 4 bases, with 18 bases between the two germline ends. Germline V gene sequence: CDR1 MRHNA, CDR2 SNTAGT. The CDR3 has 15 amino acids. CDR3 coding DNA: TGTGCCAGCAGGATGGACAGCACGTACGGCTATGGCTACACCTTC. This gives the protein CASRMDSTYGYGYTF.

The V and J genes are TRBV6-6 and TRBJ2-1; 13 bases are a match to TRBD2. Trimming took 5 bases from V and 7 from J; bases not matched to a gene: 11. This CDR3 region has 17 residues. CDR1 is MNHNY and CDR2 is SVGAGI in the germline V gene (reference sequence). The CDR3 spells CASSPTTSGRGRNEQFF. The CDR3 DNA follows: TGTGCCAGCAGTCCGACAACTAGCGGGAGGGGTAGGAATGAGCAGTTCTTC.

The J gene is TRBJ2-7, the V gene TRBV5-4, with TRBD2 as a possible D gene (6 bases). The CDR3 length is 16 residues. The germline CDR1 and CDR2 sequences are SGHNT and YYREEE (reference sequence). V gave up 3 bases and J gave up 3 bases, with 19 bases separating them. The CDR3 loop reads CASSSGGAGLGYEQYF. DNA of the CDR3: TGTGCCAGCAGCTCTGGAGGGGCGGGGTTAGGCTACGAGCAGTACTTC.

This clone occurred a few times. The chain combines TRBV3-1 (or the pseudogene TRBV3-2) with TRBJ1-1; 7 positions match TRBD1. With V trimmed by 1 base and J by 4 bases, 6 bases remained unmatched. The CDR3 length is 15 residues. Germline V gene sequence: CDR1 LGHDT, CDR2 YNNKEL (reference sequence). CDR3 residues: CASSQGQGGITEAFF. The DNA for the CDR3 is TGTGCCAGCAGCCAAGGACAGGGTGGGATCACTGAAGCTTTCTTT.

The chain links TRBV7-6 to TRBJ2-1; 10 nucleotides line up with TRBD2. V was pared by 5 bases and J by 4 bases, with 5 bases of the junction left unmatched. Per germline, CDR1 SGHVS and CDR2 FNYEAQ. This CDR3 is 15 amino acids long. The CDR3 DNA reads TGTGCCAGCAGCGCCGTAGCGGGAGGTTACAATGAGCAGTTCTTC. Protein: CASSAVAGGYNEQFF.

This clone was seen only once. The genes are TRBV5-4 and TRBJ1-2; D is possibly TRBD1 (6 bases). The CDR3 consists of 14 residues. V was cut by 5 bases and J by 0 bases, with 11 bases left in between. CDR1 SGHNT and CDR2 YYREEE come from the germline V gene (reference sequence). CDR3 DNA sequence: TGTGCCAGCAGAGTGGCAGGGGCTAACTATGGCTACACCTTC. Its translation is CASRVAGANYGYTF. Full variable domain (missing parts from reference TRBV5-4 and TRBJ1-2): ETGVTQSPTHLIKTRGQQVTLRCSSQSGHNTVSWYQQALGQGPQFIFQYYREEENGRGNFPPRFSGLQFPNYSSELNVNALELDDSALYLCASRVAGANYGYTFGSGTRLTVV.

The CDR3 DNA reads as TGTGCCAGCTCACCACCTTCGACAGCCATGAACACTGAAGCTTTCTTT. Amino acids: CASSPPSTAMNTEAFF. The chain carries TRBV18 and TRBJ1-1; maybe TRBD1 (5 bases). CDR3 length: 16 residues. The V and J ends lost 0 bases and 0 bases respectively, with 11 bases between them. CDR1 and CDR2 (germline): KGHSH, LQKENI. The full variable domain, completed using reference TRBV18 and TRBJ1-1, is NAGVMQNPRHLVRRRGQEARLRCSPMKGHSHVYWYRQLPEEGLKFMVYLQKENIIDESGMPKERFSAEFPKEGPSILRIQQVVRGDSAAYFCASSPPSTAMNTEAFFGQGTRLTVV.

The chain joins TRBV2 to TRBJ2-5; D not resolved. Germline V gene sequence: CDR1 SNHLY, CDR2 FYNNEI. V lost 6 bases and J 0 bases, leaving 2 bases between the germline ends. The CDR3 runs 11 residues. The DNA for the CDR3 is TGTGCCAGCAGCTACCAAGAGACCCAGTACTTC. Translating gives CASSYQETQYF.

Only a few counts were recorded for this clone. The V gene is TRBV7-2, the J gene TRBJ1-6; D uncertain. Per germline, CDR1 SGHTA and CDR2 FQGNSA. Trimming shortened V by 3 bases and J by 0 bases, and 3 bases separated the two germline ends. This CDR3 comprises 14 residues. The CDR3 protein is CASSFSSYNSPLHF. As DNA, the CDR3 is TGTGCCAGCAGCTTCAGCTCCTATAATTCACCCCTCCACTTT.

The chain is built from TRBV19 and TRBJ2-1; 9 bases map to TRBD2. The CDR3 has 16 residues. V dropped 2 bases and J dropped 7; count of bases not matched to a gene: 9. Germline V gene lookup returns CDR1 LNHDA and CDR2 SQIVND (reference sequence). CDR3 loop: CASSIIAGVRQNEQFF. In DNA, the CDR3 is TGTGCCAGTAGTATAATAGCGGGGGTACGGCAAAATGAGCAGTTCTTC.

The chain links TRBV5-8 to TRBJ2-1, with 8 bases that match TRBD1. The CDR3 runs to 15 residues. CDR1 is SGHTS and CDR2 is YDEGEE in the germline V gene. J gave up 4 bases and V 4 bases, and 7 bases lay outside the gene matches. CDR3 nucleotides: TGTGCCAGCAGCCCAGGACAGGGAGTATACAATGAGCAGTTCTTC. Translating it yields CASSPGQGVYNEQFF.